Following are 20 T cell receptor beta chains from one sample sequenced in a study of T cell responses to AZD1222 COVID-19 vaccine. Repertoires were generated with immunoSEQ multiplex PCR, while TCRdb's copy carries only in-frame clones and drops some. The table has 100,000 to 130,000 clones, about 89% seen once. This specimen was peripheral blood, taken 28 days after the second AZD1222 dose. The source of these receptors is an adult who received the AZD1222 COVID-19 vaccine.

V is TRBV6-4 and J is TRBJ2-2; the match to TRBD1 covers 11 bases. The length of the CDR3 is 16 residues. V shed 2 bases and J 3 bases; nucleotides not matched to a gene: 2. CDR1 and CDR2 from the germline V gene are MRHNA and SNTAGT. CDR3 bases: TGTGCCAGCAGTGACGGGACAGGGGGGGACACCGGGGAGCTGTTTTTT. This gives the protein CASSDGTGGDTGELFF.

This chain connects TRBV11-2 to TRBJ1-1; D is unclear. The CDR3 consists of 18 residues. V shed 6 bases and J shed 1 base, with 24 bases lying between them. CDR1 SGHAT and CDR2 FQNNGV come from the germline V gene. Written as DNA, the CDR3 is TGTGCCAGCAGTTCTACCGCGCGGTGGGTTATGGCGAACACTGAAGCTTTCTTT. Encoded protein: CASSSTARWVMANTEAFF.

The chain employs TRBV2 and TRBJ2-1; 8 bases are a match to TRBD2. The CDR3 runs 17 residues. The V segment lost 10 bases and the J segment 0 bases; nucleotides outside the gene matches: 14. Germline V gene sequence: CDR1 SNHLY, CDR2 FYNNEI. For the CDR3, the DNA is TGTGCCAACAATGTAAGGATCGGGGGGGTCTCCTACAATGAGCAGTTCTTC. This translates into CANNVRIGGVSYNEQFF.

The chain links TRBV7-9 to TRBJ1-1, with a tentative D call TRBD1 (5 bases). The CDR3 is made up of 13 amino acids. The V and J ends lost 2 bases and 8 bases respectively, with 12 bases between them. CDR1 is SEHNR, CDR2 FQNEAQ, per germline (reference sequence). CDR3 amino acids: CASSLRLGAEAFF. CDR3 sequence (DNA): TGTGCCAGCAGCTTAAGATTAGGGGCAGAAGCTTTCTTT.

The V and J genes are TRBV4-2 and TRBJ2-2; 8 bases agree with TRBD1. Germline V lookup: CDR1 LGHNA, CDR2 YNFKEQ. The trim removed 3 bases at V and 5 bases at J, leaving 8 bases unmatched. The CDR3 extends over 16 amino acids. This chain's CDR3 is CASSQATDRATGELFF. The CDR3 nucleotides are TGTGCCAGCAGCCAGGCGACGGACAGGGCAACCGGGGAGCTGTTTTTT.

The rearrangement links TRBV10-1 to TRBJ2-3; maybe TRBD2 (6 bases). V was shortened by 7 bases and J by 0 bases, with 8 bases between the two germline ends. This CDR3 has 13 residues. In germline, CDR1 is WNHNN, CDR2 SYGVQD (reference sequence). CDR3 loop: CASKRASTDTQYF. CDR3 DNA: TGCGCCAGCAAGCGGGCTAGCACAGATACGCAGTATTTT.

The CDR3 spells CASNTVGANVLTF. In DNA form, the CDR3 reads TGTGCCAGCAACACGGTCGGGGCCAACGTCCTGACTTTC. J is TRBJ2-6 and V is TRBV7-9, with D unresolved. V was trimmed by 7 bases and J by 4 bases, leaving 8 bases between them. This CDR3 comprises 13 residues. CDR1 SEHNR and CDR2 FQNEAQ come from the germline V gene (reference sequence). The full variable domain, in which reference TRBV7-9 and TRBJ2-6 provide the parts outside the CDR3, is DTGVSQNPRHKITKRGQNVTFRCDPISEHNRLYWYRQTLGQGPEFLTYFQNEAQLEKSRLLSDRFSAERPKGSFSTLEIQRTEQGDSAMYLCASNTVGANVLTFGAGSRLTVL.

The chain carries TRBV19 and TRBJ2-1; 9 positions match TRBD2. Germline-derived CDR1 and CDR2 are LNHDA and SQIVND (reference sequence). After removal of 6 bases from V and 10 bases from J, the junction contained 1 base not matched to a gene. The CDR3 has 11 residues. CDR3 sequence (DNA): TGTGCCAGTAGGCTAGCGGGGGAGCAGTTCTTC. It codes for CASRLAGEQFF.

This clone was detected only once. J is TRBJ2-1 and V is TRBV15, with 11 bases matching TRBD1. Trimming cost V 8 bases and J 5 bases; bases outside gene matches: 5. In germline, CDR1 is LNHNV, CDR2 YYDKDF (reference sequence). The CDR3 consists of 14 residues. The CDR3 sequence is CATDRDRGNNEQFF. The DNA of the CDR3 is TGTGCCACCGACCGGGACAGGGGGAACAATGAGCAGTTCTTC.

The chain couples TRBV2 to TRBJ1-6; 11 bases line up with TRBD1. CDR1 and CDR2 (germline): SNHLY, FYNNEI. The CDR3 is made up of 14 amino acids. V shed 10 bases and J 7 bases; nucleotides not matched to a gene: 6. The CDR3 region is CAKDGTGGNSPLHF. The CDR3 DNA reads TGTGCCAAAGACGGGACAGGGGGGAATTCACCCCTCCACTTT.

The CDR3 sequence: CASSPTGSNYGYTF. CDR3 in DNA: TGTGCCAGCAGCCCGACTGGGTCTAACTATGGCTACACCTTC. The chain has TRBV7-9 and TRBJ1-2; D not certain. This CDR3 comprises 14 residues. Looked up from germline, CDR1 is SEHNR and CDR2 is FQNEAQ (reference sequence). Deletions cut 5 bases from V and 0 bases from J, with 10 bases between.

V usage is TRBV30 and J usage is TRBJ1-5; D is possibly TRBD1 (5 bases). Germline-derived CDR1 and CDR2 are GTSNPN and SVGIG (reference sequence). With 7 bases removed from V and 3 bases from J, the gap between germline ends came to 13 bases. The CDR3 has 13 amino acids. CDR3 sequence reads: CALSGLNNQPQHF. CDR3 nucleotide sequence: TGTGCCTTATCAGGGCTTAACAATCAGCCCCAGCATTTT.

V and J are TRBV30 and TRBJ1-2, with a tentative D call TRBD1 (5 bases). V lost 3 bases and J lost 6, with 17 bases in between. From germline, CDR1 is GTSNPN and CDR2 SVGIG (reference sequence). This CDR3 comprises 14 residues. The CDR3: CAWRDTTPRDGYTF. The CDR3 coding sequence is TGTGCCTGGAGGGACACAACCCCCCGGGATGGCTACACCTTC. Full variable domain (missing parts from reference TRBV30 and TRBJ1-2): SQTIHQWPATLVQPVGSPLSLECTVEGTSNPNLYWYRQAAGRGLQLLFYSVGIGQISSEVPQNLSASRPQDRQFILSSKKLLLSDSGFYLCAWRDTTPRDGYTFGSGTRLTVV.

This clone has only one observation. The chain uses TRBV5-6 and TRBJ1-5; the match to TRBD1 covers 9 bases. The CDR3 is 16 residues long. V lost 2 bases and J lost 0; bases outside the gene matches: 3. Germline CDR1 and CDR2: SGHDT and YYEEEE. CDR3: CASSLGTGYSNQPQHF. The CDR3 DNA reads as TGTGCCAGCAGCTTAGGGACAGGGTATAGCAATCAGCCCCAGCATTTT.

The CDR3 sequence is CASSPGLAGHFNEQFF. The CDR3 DNA reads as TGTGCCAGCAGCCCGGGACTAGCGGGCCACTTCAATGAGCAGTTCTTC. The genes are TRBV7-9 and TRBJ2-1, with TRBD2 matching over 12 bases. The CDR3 spans 16 residues. Trimming cost V 5 bases and J 6 bases; bases outside gene matches: 8. Germline CDR1 SEHNR, CDR2 FQNEAQ (reference sequence).

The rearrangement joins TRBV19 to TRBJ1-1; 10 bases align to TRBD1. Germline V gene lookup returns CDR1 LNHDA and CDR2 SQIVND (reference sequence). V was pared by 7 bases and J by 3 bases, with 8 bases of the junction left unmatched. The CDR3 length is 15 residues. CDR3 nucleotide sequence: TGTGCCAGTACTCATAGGGGACAGGGGTACACTGAAGCTTTCTTT. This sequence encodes CASTHRGQGYTEAFF.

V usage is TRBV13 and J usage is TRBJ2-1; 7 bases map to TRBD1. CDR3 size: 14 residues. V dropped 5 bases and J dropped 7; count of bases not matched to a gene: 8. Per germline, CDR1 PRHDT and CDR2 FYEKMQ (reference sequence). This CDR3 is CASSPREGANEQFF. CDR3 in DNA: TGTGCCAGCAGCCCCCGAGAGGGGGCAAATGAGCAGTTCTTC.

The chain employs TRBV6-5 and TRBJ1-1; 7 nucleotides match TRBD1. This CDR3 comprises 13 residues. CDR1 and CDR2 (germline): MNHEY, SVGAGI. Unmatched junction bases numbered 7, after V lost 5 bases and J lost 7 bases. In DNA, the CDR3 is TGTGCCAGCAGTCCCCATCAGGGGGTTGAAGCTTTCTTT. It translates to CASSPHQGVEAFF.

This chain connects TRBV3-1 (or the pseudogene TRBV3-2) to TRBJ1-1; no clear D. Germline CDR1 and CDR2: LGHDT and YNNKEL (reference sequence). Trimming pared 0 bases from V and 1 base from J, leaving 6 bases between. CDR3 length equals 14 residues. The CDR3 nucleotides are TGTGCCAGCAGCCAAGAGGTGGGGAACACTGAAGCTTTCTTT. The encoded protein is CASSQEVGNTEAFF.

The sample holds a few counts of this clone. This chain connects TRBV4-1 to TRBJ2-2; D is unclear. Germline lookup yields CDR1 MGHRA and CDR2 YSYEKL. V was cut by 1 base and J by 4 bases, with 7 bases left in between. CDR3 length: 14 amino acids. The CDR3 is CASSQVGSTGELFF. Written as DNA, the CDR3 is TGCGCCAGCAGCCAAGTAGGCAGCACCGGGGAGCTGTTTTTT.